The entry below describes one T cell receptor beta chain. Its antigen is still unknown. The input lacks base qualities; no much larger clone sits a single base away. The cohort consisted of 666 healthy bone marrow donors. At the time of sampling, every cohort member was nominally healthy, though immune exposures that went unrecorded were likely present. The donor was CMV seropositive and was included in the group of 250 to 300 seropositive cohort members. Each donor provided a peripheral blood sample, and peripheral blood mononuclear cells were used for TCR beta sequencing. The Qiagen DNeasy Blood Extraction Kit was used to extract genomic DNA from the blood cell samples. Trimming takes 0 bases from V and 4 bases from J, and the germline ends sit 13 bases apart. The CDR3, cysteine through phenylalanine, is 15 amino acids long. CDR3 DNA is the only sequence kept; it has 45 bases, read in frame from the first base. CDR1 SGHDT and CDR2 YYEEEE were looked up in the germline V gene.

The entry originates in a study of cytomegalovirus exposure and HLA in healthy donors (dated by TCRdb to about 2017). With respect to the entire study: According to an earlier analysis of several hundred of the donors, roughly 180 million T cells yielded approximately 120 million unique TCR beta sequences and more than 250 Gb of sequence data. High-throughput TCR immunosequencing, statistical association of individual TCRs with disease status, and machine learning were combined to predict cytomegalovirus infection status. Typing coverage varied by locus: roughly 620-640 donors for A, B, C, DRB1 and DQB1; approximately 500 for DQA1; nearly 610 for DPA1; roughly 450 for DPB1. Class I and class II HLA loci were covered by the typing at four-digit resolution. The study used immunosequencing to profile the T cell repertoires of under 700 subjects and linked those repertoires to cytomegalovirus serostatus. About 280 gigabases of sequencing data and roughly 80 million unique TCR sequences made up an early release that covered some 640 HLA-typed donors. An earlier analysis of fewer than 750 of the donors used high-throughput TCR beta sequencing to judge whether each TCR beta V gene segment behaved as functional or pseudogenic. Every repertoire in the discovery cohort had been generated on one and the same sequencing platform. Rather than using new phenotypic data, the later analysis identified candidate immune exposures from TCR beta sequences and from how often those sequences occurred across donors. Several DR-DQ haplotypes were handled as single units for association and clustering, since linkage in the cohort was strong. Donor age, sex, ethnicity and CMV serostatus were compiled together with the repertoire data. Across 300 to 500 genotyped donors of the cohort, an average of approximately 220,000 unique TCR beta nucleotide sequences per donor were sequenced, and approximately 17% of those sequences were non-productive. A later genetic analysis used genome-wide SNP genotypes for about three fifths of the 666 donors, treating that subset as a discovery cohort. In addition to the first cohort of approximately 650 subjects, a separate validation cohort of 120 different subjects was used. The study aimed to test whether cataloging public T cell receptors could reveal signatures of past pathogen exposure. The genetic ancestry cluster associated with self-reported Caucasian donors included around 76% of the approximately 430 genotyped donors. To study patterns of TCR occurrence, a later analysis re-analyzed previously published TCR beta repertoires from 550 to 800 donors and added high-resolution HLA genotyping.

What the work shows at the level of the full study, not this receptor alone: When HLA alleles, especially DR and DQ, strongly co-occurred, attributing TCR associations to individual alleles was difficult. In this cohort, only TCR beta chains were sequenced, and detectable features were limited by the absence of alpha or paired-chain data. Across donors, most TCR sequences were observed very rarely, whereas some public TCRs were present in many individuals. Immune exposure information for the cohort was limited to CMV serostatus. An earlier analysis of some 590 of the donors showed that most TCR beta V segments appeared in productive rearrangements either about 87% or about 30% of the time, which broadly matched IMGT annotations. Correlated functional status among segregating V segments might be attributable to linkage disequilibrium, but an unknown experimental factor could not be ruled out. A further reported finding was that TCR beta sequences accurately predicted the HLA-A and HLA-B alleles for most subjects in the first cohort. An association between a missense DCLRE1C variant and V-gene and J-gene trimming of TCR beta chains was found in a later genetic analysis and replicated in an independent cohort. Presence/absence analyses assumed roughly uniform sequencing depth across donors, an assumption that may not hold. A later analysis found that TCR association rates varied across HLA loci, with DRB1 alleles showing the most associated TCRs and HLA-C alleles the fewest. Because counts were too low, some 17 rarely observed V segments, including chromosome 9 orphons, were excluded from the earlier analysis of 587 of the donors. Cytomegalovirus status was reported to be diagnosed by the classifier with high specificity and sensitivity in both the original and validation cohorts. In a later analysis, about 16,000 TCR beta sequences were associated with specific HLA alleles at a false discovery rate of 0.05. The study gave a list of about 160 TCR beta chains associated with cytomegalovirus. Compared with the approximately 720-donor mean, donors in an Asian-associated ancestry cluster had fewer N-insertions in productive TCRs, according to a later genetic analysis. A later analysis found that most CMV-associated TCR beta chains appeared HLA-restricted, with HLA associations seemingly driven largely by CMV exposure. According to a later analysis, parvovirus B19, influenza, CMV and Epstein-Barr virus appeared linked to several top co-occurrence clusters. The 87-base-pair reads could not distinguish some IMGT-functional V segments, including TRBV6-2 and TRBV6-3, so those segments were excluded. A group of highly shared sequence variants was considered likely to be a technical artifact of the sequencing pipeline. According to the authors, the approach could potentially be generalized to other disease states and immunological phenotypes. In vitro tests confirmed that a few of the cytomegalovirus-associated TCR beta chains recognize cytomegalovirus antigens. Compared with equally common non-associated chains, HLA-associated TCR beta chains in a later analysis were more clonally expanded and had lower generation probabilities. Because HLA typing was missing for some donors at each locus, association tests included only the typed subset.

The library was built by means of the immunoSEQ multiplex PCR assay. For the multiplex PCR, a mixture combining 60 forward primers for TCR Vbeta segments and 13 reverse primers for TCR Jbeta segments was used. Amplification of the CDR3 region of rearranged TCR beta genes was performed with a multiplex PCR assay on genomic DNA. Amplified TCR beta libraries were sequenced as 87-base-pair reads on the Illumina HiSeq System. The paper's data handling went like this. A later analysis tallied about 77 million unique TCR beta chains across the approximately 670 repertoires, and some 10 million of those chains were shared by two or more donors. Raw reads were error-corrected and collapsed into unique sequences with a nearest-neighbor algorithm that merged closely related sequences to remove PCR and sequencing errors. CDR3 sequences were aligned to IMGT reference sequences to assign V, D and J gene segments. For a sequence to be retained, a match of at least six nucleotides was required to both a V gene segment and a J gene segment. A rearrangement counted as productive if the CDR3 had no stop codons and remained in frame with V and J, and every other rearrangement counted as non-productive. Following IMGT convention, CDR3 was defined as the stretch from the second conserved V-encoded cysteine up to the conserved J-encoded phenylalanine. In an earlier analysis of roughly 610 of the donors, sequences lacking an unambiguous match to a single V gene segment were excluded. In an earlier analysis of 450 to 750 of the donors, a V segment was called functional when productive rearrangements were above 56.7%, and segregating when the standard deviation between donors exceeded 5%. To diagnose cytomegalovirus status from the catalog of TCR beta chain sequences, a statistical classification framework was built. In a later analysis, V and J genes were assigned by comparing TCR nucleotide sequences against IMGT/GENE-DB human TR gene sequences. The TCRdist pipeline was used in a later analysis to assign CDR3 sequences and most-parsimonious VDJ recombination scenarios. In a later analysis, each TCR beta chain was defined by its CDR3 amino acid sequence together with its V-gene family, and reads without a unique V-gene family were excluded. In a later analysis, around 600 highly shared, low-generation-probability nucleotide sequences were removed to address suspected cross-contamination and a sequencing artifact. For each public chain, a later analysis derived a clonal expansion index from normalized ranks of inferred template counts within each repertoire. In a later analysis, generation probabilities were computed with a VDJ recombination model fitted to out-of-frame rearrangements, and the resulting probabilities were checked against IGoR. Hypergeometric tests were used in a later analysis to score TCR-TCR, TCR-HLA and TCR-CMV co-occurrence, with a repertoire-size bias correction applied to the TCR pairs. False discovery rates were estimated in a later analysis by permuting HLA or CMV assignments 20 times. A later analysis grouped co-occurring TCRs with DBSCAN, adding TCRdist sequence similarity when clustering within HLA-allele-positive subsets. Co-occurrence clustering excluded repertoires with fewer than 30,000 or more than 120,000 public chains, plus five with anomalous nucleotide sharing. TCRdb stores this immuneACCESS table with in-frame sequences only. Part of the clones is absent; in the studies checked, under half of the shortfall reflects unresolved V genes, and no reason is known for the rest. Clonal size and the V and J genes are those of that table, whereas D and trimming came from the DNA. Within this sample are about 130,000 clones, with 85% of them counted one time only. 6.7% of the sample lies in the top ten.

The source is a woman aged 25 to 39 in good health and CMV-seropositive. This chain is built from TRBV5-6 and TRBJ2-5; perhaps TRBD2 is the D gene, with 7 bases matching. The sample taken for sequencing was PBMCs. The nucleotide sequence is given as TGTGCCAGCAGCTTGGGTGGGGGGGCAAGAGAGACCCAGTACTTC. Its coded protein is CASSLGGGARETQYF.